This T cell receptor beta chain is drawn from a study of blood T cells in healthy people across ages. This CDR3 is built from 13 residues. CDR1 SGDLS and CDR2 YYNGEE come from the germline V gene. General study findings and limits: Significant beta diversity loss was already apparent by age approximately 42, declining roughly linearly.

The people who gave samples were healthy Caucasians from Russia, aged about 6 to 100. Every donor provided roughly 9.1 milliliters of peripheral blood. In the case of this clonotype: The antigen remains unidentified. The junction shows a germline mismatch at one end, possibly a read error.

Then a second PCR, running about 7 to 11 cycles, was carried out with a sample-barcoded 5' primer and a J-beta primer mix. The study obtained at least 2.5 million CDR3-containing paired-end reads from every sample. TCRdb used MiXCR to reprocess the 5' RACE reads, holding one entry per CDR3 protein. The repertoire consists of roughly 500,000 distinct CDR3 sequences, with 27% occurring once and the leading ten covering approximately 18%. What was sequenced was blood. This receptor was obtained from a woman in her seventies in good health. The V and J genes are TRBV9 and TRBJ2-5, with D maybe TRBD2 (6 bases). Here the CDR3 DNA reads TGTGTCAGCAGCGTAGGTAGCGGAGAGACCCAGTACTTC. It is translated as CVSSVGSGETQYF.